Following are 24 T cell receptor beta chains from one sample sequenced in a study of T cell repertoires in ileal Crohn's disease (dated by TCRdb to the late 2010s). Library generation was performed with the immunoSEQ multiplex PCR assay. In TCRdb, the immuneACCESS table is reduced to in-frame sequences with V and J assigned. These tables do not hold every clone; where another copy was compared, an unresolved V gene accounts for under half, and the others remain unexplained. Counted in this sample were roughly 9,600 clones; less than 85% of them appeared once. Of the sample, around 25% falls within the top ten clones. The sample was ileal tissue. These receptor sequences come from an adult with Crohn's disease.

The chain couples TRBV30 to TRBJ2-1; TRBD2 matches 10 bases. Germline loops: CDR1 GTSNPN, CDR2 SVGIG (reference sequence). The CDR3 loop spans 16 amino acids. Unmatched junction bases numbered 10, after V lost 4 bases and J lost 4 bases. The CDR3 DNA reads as TGTGCCTGGACCCGGACCGGGACTAGCGCGTACAATGAGCAGTTCTTC. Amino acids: CAWTRTGTSAYNEQFF.

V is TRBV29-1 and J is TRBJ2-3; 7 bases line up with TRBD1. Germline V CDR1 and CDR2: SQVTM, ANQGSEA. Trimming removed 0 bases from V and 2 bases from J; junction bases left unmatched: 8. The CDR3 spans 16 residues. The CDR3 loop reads CSVEDLKGAPTDTQYF. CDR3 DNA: TGCAGCGTTGAAGATCTTAAGGGGGCGCCCACAGATACGCAGTATTTT.

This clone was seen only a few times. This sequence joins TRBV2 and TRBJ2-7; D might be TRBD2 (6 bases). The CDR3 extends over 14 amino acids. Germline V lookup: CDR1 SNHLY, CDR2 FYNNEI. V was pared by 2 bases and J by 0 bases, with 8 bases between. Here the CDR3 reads CASSEQTSSYEQYF. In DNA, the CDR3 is TGTGCCAGCAGTGAACAGACTAGCTCCTACGAGCAGTACTTC.

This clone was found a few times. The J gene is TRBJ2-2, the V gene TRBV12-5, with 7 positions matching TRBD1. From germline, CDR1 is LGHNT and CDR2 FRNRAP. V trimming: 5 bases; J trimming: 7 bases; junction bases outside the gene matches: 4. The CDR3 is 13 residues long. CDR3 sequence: CASGPDRDGELFF. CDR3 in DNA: TGTGCTAGTGGTCCCGACAGGGACGGGGAGCTGTTTTTT.

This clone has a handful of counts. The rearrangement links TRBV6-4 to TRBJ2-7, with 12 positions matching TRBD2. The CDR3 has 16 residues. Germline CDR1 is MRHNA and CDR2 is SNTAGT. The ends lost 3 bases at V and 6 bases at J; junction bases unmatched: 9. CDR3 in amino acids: CASSEGRLAGVVEQYF. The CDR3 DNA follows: TGTGCCAGCAGTGAAGGAAGACTAGCGGGAGTCGTCGAGCAGTACTTC.

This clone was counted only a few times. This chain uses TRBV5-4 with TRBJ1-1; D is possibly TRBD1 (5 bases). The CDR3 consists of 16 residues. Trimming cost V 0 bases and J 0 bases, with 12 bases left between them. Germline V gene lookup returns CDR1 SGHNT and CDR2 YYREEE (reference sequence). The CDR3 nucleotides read TGTGCCAGCAGCTTGGGGGGCGTTCGCATGAACACTGAAGCTTTCTTT. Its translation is CASSLGGVRMNTEAFF.

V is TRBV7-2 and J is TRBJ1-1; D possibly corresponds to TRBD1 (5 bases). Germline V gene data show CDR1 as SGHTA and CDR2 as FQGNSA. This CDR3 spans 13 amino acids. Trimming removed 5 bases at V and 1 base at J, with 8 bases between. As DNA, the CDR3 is TGTGCCAGCAGCCATACAGGGAACACTGAAGCTTTCTTT. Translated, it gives CASSHTGNTEAFF.

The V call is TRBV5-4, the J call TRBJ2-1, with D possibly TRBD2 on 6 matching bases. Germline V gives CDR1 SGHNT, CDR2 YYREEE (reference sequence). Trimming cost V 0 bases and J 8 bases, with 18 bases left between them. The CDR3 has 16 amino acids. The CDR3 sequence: CASSLGGASLSDEQFF. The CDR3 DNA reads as TGTGCCAGCAGCTTGGGCGGGGCTAGCCTAAGCGATGAGCAGTTCTTC.

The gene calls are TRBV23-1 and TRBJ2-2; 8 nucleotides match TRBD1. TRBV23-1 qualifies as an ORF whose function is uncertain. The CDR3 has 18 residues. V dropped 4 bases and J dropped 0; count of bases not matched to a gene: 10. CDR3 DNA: TGCGCCAGCAGTCCCCCCGGCAGGGGGCTTTCGAACACCGGGGAGCTGTTTTTT. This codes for CASSPPGRGLSNTGELFF.

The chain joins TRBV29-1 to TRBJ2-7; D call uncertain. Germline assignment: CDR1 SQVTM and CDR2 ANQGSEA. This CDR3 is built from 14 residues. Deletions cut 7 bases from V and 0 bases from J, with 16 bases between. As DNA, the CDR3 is TGCAGCGCCCAACCTGATCTTAGCTCCTACGAGCAGTACTTC. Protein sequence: CSAQPDLSSYEQYF.

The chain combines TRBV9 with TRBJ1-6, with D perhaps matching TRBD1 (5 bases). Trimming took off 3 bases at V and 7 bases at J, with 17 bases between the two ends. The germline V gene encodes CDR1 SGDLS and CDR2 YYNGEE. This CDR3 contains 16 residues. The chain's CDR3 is CASSESAGEGNSPLHF. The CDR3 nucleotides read TGTGCCAGCAGCGAATCGGCGGGGGAAGGGAATTCACCCCTCCACTTT.

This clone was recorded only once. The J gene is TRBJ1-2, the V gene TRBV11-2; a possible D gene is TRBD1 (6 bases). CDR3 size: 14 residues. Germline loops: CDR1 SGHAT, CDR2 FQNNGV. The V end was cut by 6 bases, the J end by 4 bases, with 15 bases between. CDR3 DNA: TGTGCCAGCAGTCATAAAACAGGGATCTATGGCTACACCTTC. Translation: CASSHKTGIYGYTF.

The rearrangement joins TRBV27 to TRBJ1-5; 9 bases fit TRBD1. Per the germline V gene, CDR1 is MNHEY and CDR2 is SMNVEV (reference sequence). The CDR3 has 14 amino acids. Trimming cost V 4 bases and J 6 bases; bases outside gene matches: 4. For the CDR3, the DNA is TGTGCCAGCAGTTCTCCGGGACAGGGTCAGCCCCAGCATTTT. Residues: CASSSPGQGQPQHF.

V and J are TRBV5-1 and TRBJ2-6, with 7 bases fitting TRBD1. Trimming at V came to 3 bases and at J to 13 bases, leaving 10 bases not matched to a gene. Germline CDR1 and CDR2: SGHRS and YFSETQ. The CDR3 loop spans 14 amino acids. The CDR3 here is CASSWGQSSEVLTF. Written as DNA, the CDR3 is TGCGCCAGCAGCTGGGGACAGTCCTCCGAAGTCCTGACTTTC.

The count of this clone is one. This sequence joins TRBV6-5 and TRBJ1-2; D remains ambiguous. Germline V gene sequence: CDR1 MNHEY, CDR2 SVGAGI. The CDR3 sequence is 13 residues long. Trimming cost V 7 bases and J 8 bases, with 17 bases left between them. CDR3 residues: CASTPGGSGGYTF. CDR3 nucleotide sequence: TGTGCCAGCACCCCTGGCGGTTCCGGAGGCTACACCTTC.

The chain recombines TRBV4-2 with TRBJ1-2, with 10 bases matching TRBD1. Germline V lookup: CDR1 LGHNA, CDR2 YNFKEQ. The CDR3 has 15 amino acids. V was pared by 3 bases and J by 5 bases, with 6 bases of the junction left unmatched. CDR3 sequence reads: CASSQADRGPYGYTF. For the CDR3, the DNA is TGTGCCAGCAGCCAGGCCGACAGGGGGCCTTATGGCTACACCTTC.

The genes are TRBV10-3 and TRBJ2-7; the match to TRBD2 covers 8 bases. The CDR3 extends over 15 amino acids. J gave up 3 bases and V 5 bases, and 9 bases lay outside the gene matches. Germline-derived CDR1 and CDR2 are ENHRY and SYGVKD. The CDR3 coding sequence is TGTGCCATCAGTAACTCCGGGAGCGGGAGCTACGAGCAGTACTTC. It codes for CAISNSGSGSYEQYF.

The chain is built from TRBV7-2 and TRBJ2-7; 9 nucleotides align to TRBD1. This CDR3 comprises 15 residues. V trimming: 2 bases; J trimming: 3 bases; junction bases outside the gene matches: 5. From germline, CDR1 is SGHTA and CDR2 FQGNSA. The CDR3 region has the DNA TGTGCCAGCAGCTTAACAGGGGGCCTTGACTACGAGCAGTACTTC. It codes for CASSLTGGLDYEQYF.

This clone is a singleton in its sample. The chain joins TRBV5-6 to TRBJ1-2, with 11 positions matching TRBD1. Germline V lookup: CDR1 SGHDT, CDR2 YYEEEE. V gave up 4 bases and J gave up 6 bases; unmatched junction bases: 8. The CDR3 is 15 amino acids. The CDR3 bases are TGTGCCAGCAGCGCGGACAGGGGGCCCTTGAATGGCTACACCTTC. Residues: CASSADRGPLNGYTF.

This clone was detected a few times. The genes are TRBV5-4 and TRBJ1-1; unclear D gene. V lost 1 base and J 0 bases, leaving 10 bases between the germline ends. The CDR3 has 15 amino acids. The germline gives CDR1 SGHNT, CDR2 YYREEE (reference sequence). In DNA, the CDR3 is TGTGCCAGCAGCTTGACACGAGGGATGAACACTGAAGCTTTCTTT. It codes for CASSLTRGMNTEAFF.

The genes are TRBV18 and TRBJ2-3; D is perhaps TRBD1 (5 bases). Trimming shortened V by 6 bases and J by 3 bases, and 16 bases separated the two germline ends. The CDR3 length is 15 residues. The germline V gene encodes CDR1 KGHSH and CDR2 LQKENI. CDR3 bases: TGTGCCAGCTCTGAAAGGCAGGGTGTGACAGATACGCAGTATTTT. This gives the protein CASSERQGVTDTQYF.

The CDR3 spells CASSVEASRKETQYF. The CDR3 DNA follows: TGTGCCAGCAGCGTAGAGGCTAGTCGGAAAGAGACCCAGTACTTC. The chain combines TRBV9 with TRBJ2-5; D not certain. The CDR3 spans 15 residues. V was pared by 0 bases and J by 3 bases, with 12 bases between. Germline V CDR1 and CDR2: SGDLS, YYNGEE. Full variable domain (rest looked up from reference TRBV9 and TRBJ2-5): DSGVTQTPKHLITATGQRVTLRCSPRSGDLSVYWYQQSLDQGLQFLIQYYNGEERAKGNILERFSAQQFPDLHSELNLSSLELGDSALYFCASSVEASRKETQYFGPGTRLLVL.

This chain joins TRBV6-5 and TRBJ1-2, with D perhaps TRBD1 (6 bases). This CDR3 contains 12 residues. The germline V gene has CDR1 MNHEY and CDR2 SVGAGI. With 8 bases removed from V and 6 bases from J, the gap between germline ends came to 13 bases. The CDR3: CASRQGIDGYTF. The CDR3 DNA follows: TGTGCCAGCCGTCAGGGGATCGATGGCTACACCTTC.

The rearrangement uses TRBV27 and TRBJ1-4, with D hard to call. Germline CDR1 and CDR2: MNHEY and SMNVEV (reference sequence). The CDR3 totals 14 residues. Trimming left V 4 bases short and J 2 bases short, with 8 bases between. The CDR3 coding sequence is TGTGCCAGCAGTTCTAGACGGACTAATGAAAAACTGTTTTTT. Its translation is CASSSRRTNEKLFF.